This is a list of T cell receptor beta chains from one sample in a study of blood T cell repertoires in COVID-19. Libraries were prepared by immunoSEQ multiplex PCR; TCRdb keeps only in-frame clonotypes and omits some of them. The top ten hold 3.5% to 4% of the sample, which has some 78,000 clones, about four fifths seen once. Sequences were obtained from peripheral blood. All receptors come from a man aged 50 to 60 with acute or convalescent COVID-19. The CDR3 runs from the conserved cysteine through the conserved F or W.

J: TRBJ1-1
V: TRBV3-1/TRBV3-2
CDR3: CASSQDDTLNTEAFF

J: TRBJ1-1
V: TRBV7-9
CDR3: CASSLIGGPGNTEAFF

J: TRBJ2-7
V: TRBV19
CDR3: CASSLDPAYEQYF

J: TRBJ1-2
V: TRBV19
CDR3: CASSTGGLVLRGYTF

J: TRBJ2-3
V: TRBV6-2/TRBV6-3
CDR3: CASSLAGAYTDTQYF

J: TRBJ2-1
V: TRBV4-3
CDR3: CASSNREPYNEQFF

J: TRBJ2-3
V: TRBV10-1
CDR3: CASSADSGNSDTQYF

J: TRBJ2-1
V: TRBV27
CDR3: CASLPPGLKGYNEQFF

J: TRBJ1-2
V: TRBV2
CDR3: CASSEFRTGEAGYTF

J: TRBJ2-1
V: TRBV5-4
CDR3: CASSLTGGNEQFF